The present T cell receptor beta chain was sequenced within a study of T cell responses to AZD1222 COVID-19 vaccine. Study outcomes and limitations: None of the repertoires were sampled until the peak T cell response had passed. Epitopes outside B.1.351 and B.1.1.7 mutated regions reportedly drew nearly half of spike TCRs.

Second-dose timings of about 4 or about 12 weeks were pooled. The germline CDR1 and CDR2 sequences are LGHNA and YSLEER. V dropped 1 base and J dropped 0 bases, with 9 bases sitting between them. There are 15 residues in the CDR3. Generated by immunoSEQ multiplex PCR, the TCRdb table keeps only in-frame clones and is missing some. The table shows about 130,000 clones, with 80% to 95% occurring only once. A remark on this clone: Antigen: not known.

The clonotype was recovered from an adult who received the AZD1222 COVID-19 vaccine. The sequences come from peripheral blood, collected 28 days after the second AZD1222 dose. The V and J genes are TRBV4-3 and TRBJ1-1, with D hard to call. The CDR3 loop is CASSQVNSLNTEAFF. CDR3 nucleotides: TGCGCCAGCAGCCAAGTGAACAGCTTGAACACTGAAGCTTTCTTT.